The rows below give T cell receptor beta chains drawn from one sample of a study of blood T cell repertoires in COVID-19. Assay: immunoSEQ multiplex PCR; the TCRdb copy retains only in-frame clones and omits some. The profile shows fewer than 250,000 clones, around 89% of them singletons. Input material: peripheral blood. The receptor set was obtained from a man under 40 with COVID-19, enrolled during active disease. Both conserved end residues are part of each CDR3. The D gene is left open where the match is weak. Size tells how often a clone was seen (once, few, many) or the class of an expanded clone, and some rows leave it out.

abundance,v_gene,j_gene,d_gene,CDR3aa,CDR3nt
-,TRBV5-1,TRBJ1-2,TRBD1,CASSVLPSGQGGHGYTF,TGCGCCAGCAGCGTTCTTCCTTCCGGACAGGGTGGGCACGGCTACACCTTC
-,TRBV28,TRBJ1-1,-,CASSLVQGLMNTEAFF,TGTGCCAGCAGTTTGGTGCAGGGGCTAATGAACACTGAAGCTTTCTTT
-,TRBV2,TRBJ2-1,-,CASKENPDSNEQFF,TGTGCCAGCAAGGAGAACCCAGACTCCAATGAGCAGTTCTTC
-,TRBV7-8,TRBJ2-7,-,CASSGRAESSYEQYF,TGTGCCAGCAGCGGGCGAGCGGAAAGCTCCTACGAGCAGTACTTC
-,TRBV7-2,TRBJ2-2,TRBD2,CASSRRVLAGGNTGELFF,TGTGCCAGCAGCCGTCGGGTCCTAGCGGGGGGGAACACCGGGGAGCTGTTTTTT
-,TRBV7-2,TRBJ1-1,TRBD1,CASRRGTGVYTEAFF,TGTGCCAGCAGACGTGGGACAGGGGTGTATACTGAAGCTTTCTTT
-,TRBV7-8,TRBJ1-2,TRBD1,CASSRSGTGGRGYTF,TGTGCCAGCAGCCGATCCGGGACAGGGGGTAGGGGCTACACCTTC
-,TRBV28,TRBJ2-5,-,CASRQSPGAETQYF,TGTGCCAGCAGGCAAAGTCCGGGTGCGGAGACCCAGTACTTC
-,TRBV5-1,TRBJ1-1,-,CASSFGRENTEAFF,TGCGCCAGCAGCTTCGGCAGGGAGAACACTGAAGCTTTCTTT
-,TRBV5-1,TRBJ1-1,-,CASSLTGVNTEAFF,TGCGCCAGCAGCTTAACAGGAGTGAACACTGAAGCTTTCTTT
-,TRBV7-3,TRBJ1-4,-,CASSPTGSTNEKLFF,TGTGCCAGCAGCCCAACAGGCTCAACTAATGAAAAACTGTTTTTT
-,TRBV18,TRBJ1-1,TRBD1,CASSRTGIRNTEAFF,TGTGCCAGCTCAAGGACAGGGATCCGGAACACTGAAGCTTTCTTT
-,TRBV6-5,TRBJ1-1,TRBD1,CASEGARNTEAFF,TGTGCCTCCGAGGGGGCGAGGAACACTGAAGCTTTCTTT
-,TRBV7-8,TRBJ1-6,-,CASSSGQFSSYNSPLHF,TGTGCCAGCAGCTCCGGACAGTTCAGCTCCTATAATTCACCCCTCCACTTT
-,TRBV19,TRBJ1-2,TRBD1,CASSIGGTALRYGYTF,TGTGCCAGTAGTATAGGAGGGACAGCCCTGAGGTATGGCTACACCTTC
once,TRBV5-1,TRBJ1-4,-,CASSVRLATNEKLFF,TGCGCCAGCAGCGTCCGACTTGCAACTAATGAAAAACTGTTTTTT
-,TRBV6-2/TRBV6-3,TRBJ2-7,TRBD1,CASSYSTGVEQYF,TGTGCCAGCAGTTACTCGACAGGGGTTGAGCAGTACTTC
-,TRBV5-1,TRBJ2-7,TRBD1,CASSLAFSGQGDEQYF,TGCGCCAGCAGCTTGGCCTTCTCGGGACAGGGAGACGAGCAGTACTTC